This note documents a single T cell receptor beta chain sequence. Its antigen is currently unknown. Clones were sequenced by immunoSEQ multiplex PCR, and TCRdb holds only the in-frame ones, with some missing. Here the sample spans just under 20,000 clones, roughly four fifths being singletons. This sample is drawn from a study of T cell therapy after organ transplantation. Study conclusions and caveats: Nonresponder repertoires showed strong pretherapy expansions, barely changing post-therapy. Post-therapy CD8 clonality change correlated inversely with pretherapy clonality. Endogenous clonotypes not in therapy products appeared after therapy alongside transferred ones.

The time point was: 4-8 weeks after completion of therapy. Patients were solid-organ transplant recipients with drug-resistant or recurrent cytomegalovirus. The length of the CDR3 is 13 residues. In germline, CDR1 is SGHNT, CDR2 YYREEE (reference sequence). The V end was cut by 0 bases, the J end by 3 bases, with 7 bases between. Source: CD8+ T cells from blood, taken after autologous CMV-specific T cell therapy. The receptor's source is a human patient who had received a solid organ transplant and had CMV disease. Some T cells could come from the graft donor. The chain has TRBV5-4 and TRBJ2-7; D unclear. CDR3 DNA: TGTGCCAGCAGCTTGGTTGGGAACTACGAGCAGTACTTC. Translated: CASSLVGNYEQYF.